What follows are 20 T cell receptor beta chains derived from one specimen sequenced in a study of a mutant IDH1 vaccine in newly diagnosed glioma. For these TCRs, the target antigens are not known. Profiled with immunoSEQ multiplex PCR; TCRdb holds only in-frame clones, not every one. The table lists tens of thousands of clones, less than 90% of them singletons, with 1.6% in the top ten. Time point meaning: week 35, safety follow-up. Each vaccine dose was 300 ug of mutant IDH1 20-mer peptide, with topical imiquimod. The specimen was PBMCs, collected from a glioma patient whose treatment included an IDH1 peptide vaccine. The receptors here all came from a man aged 35 to 55 with glioma.

CDR3 coding DNA: TGTGCCAGCTCCAGGTTCACCACTGAAGCTTTCTTT. It specifies CASSRFTTEAFF. The chain is built from TRBV25-1 and TRBJ1-1; D gene unclear. V was cut by 8 bases and J by 4 bases, with 11 bases left in between. Germline V gene data show CDR1 as MGHDK and CDR2 as SYGVNS. The CDR3 is 12 residues long.

The rearrangement joins TRBV6-4 to TRBJ2-2; possible D gene TRBD1, 5 bases. The CDR3 sequence is 13 residues long. Germline-derived CDR1 and CDR2 are MRHNA and SNTAGT. V shed 3 bases and J shed 3 bases, with 5 bases lying between them. CDR3 sequence reads: CASSEGDTGELFF. The CDR3 coding sequence is TGTGCCAGCAGTGAAGGGGACACCGGGGAGCTGTTTTTT.

The genes are TRBV5-1 and TRBJ1-2; no definite D call. This CDR3 is 13 amino acids long. V lost 0 bases, J lost 1 base, and 4 bases lay in between. Germline V CDR1 and CDR2: SGHRS, YFSETQ. CDR3 sequence reads: CASSLVGNYGYTF. Here the CDR3 DNA reads TGCGCCAGCAGCTTGGTGGGTAACTATGGCTACACCTTC.

The V call is TRBV29-1, the J call TRBJ2-5; D could derive from TRBD1 or TRBD2 (5 bases each). The J call may be wrong; the DNA end is better matched by TRBJ2-7. CDR1 and CDR2 from the germline V gene are SQVTM and ANQGSEA. CDR3 length: 14 residues. The CDR3: CSVGPGPDSYEQYF. The DNA for the CDR3 is TGCAGCGTGGGGCCGGGACCCGACTCCTACGAGCAGTACTTC.

J is TRBJ2-6 and V is TRBV4-1, with D tentatively TRBD2 (5 bases). Germline CDR1 MGHRA, CDR2 YSYEKL. The CDR3 has 16 residues. V was shortened by 0 bases and J by 1 base, with 7 bases between the two germline ends. Here the CDR3 DNA reads TGCGCCAGCAGCCAAGATACGGGGTCTGGGGCCAACGTCCTGACTTTC. Its protein product is CASSQDTGSGANVLTF.

The gene calls are TRBV10-3 and TRBJ2-7, with no clear D. This CDR3 is built from 11 residues. CDR1 ENHRY and CDR2 SYGVKD come from the germline V gene. Trimming shortened V by 10 bases and J by 3 bases, and 10 bases separated the two germline ends. The CDR3 is CATSRGYEQYF. The CDR3 coding sequence is TGTGCCACGAGTAGAGGCTACGAGCAGTACTTC.

The V and J genes are TRBV5-1 and TRBJ2-2; a weak D match, TRBD2 (6 bases). Germline CDR1 and CDR2: SGHRS and YFSETQ. CDR3 length: 16 amino acids. Trimming pared 0 bases from V and 0 bases from J, leaving 9 bases between. The CDR3 region has the DNA TGCGCCAGCAGCTTGGGATCGGGGGCGAACACCGGGGAGCTGTTTTTT. Protein: CASSLGSGANTGELFF.

The chain recombines TRBV5-1 with TRBJ2-1, with 12 nucleotides matching TRBD2. V was clipped by 10 bases and J by 7 bases; unmatched bases: 12. CDR3 length: 15 amino acids. The germline CDR1 and CDR2 sequences are SGHRS and YFSETQ. CDR3: CALGRGLAGVNEQFF. The CDR3 region has the DNA TGCGCCTTGGGACGGGGACTAGCGGGCGTGAATGAGCAGTTCTTC.

The J gene is TRBJ1-4, the V gene TRBV5-5; D gene ambiguous. With 5 bases removed from V and 7 bases from J, the gap between germline ends came to 12 bases. Germline loops: CDR1 SGHKS, CDR2 YYEKEE (reference sequence). The CDR3 extends over 13 amino acids. CDR3 sequence: CASRLTGSEKLFF. CDR3 in DNA: TGTGCCAGCAGACTCACGGGATCTGAAAAACTGTTTTTT.

V usage is TRBV5-1 and J usage is TRBJ2-1, with 7 bases matching TRBD2. The junction had 6 bases not matched to a gene; V was cut back by 7 bases and J by 8 bases. The CDR3 totals 12 residues. In germline, CDR1 is SGHRS, CDR2 YFSETQ. The CDR3 region has the DNA TGCGCCAGCGCGGGAGAAGAGTATGAGCAGTTCTTC. It codes for CASAGEEYEQFF.

This chain connects TRBV4-3 to TRBJ2-3, with 7 positions matching TRBD2. CDR3 length: 14 residues. The germline gives CDR1 LGHNA, CDR2 YSLEER. V shed 4 bases and J 5 bases; nucleotides not matched to a gene: 6. As DNA, the CDR3 is TGCGCCAGCAGCCCGGGATCTAGCGGAGATACGCAGTATTTT. Protein product: CASSPGSSGDTQYF.

The chain links TRBV2 to TRBJ2-5; 7 nucleotides align to TRBD1. This CDR3 is built from 12 residues. Germline loops: CDR1 SNHLY, CDR2 FYNNEI. Losses at the gene ends were 4 bases for V and 4 bases for J; bases not matched to a gene: 0. The CDR3 region is CASSGQGETQYF. The CDR3 DNA sequence: TGTGCCAGCAGTGGACAGGGAGAGACCCAGTACTTC. The full variable domain, rest sourced from reference TRBV2 and TRBJ2-5, is EPEVTQTPSHQVTQMGQEVILRCVPISNHLYFYWYRQILGQKVEFLVSFYNNEISEKSEIFDDQFSVERPDGSNFTLKIRSTKLEDSAMYFCASSGQGETQYFGPGTRLLVL.

V gene TRBV5-1 combines with J gene TRBJ1-2; D possibly corresponds to TRBD1 (5 bases). Germline V gene sequence: CDR1 SGHRS, CDR2 YFSETQ. V lost 4 bases, J lost 4 bases, and 11 bases lay in between. This CDR3 spans 13 amino acids. The CDR3 spells CASSQDTSYGYTF. In DNA, the CDR3 is TGCGCCAGCAGCCAGGACACATCCTATGGCTACACCTTC.

This clone was recorded only once. The rearrangement links TRBV19 to TRBJ2-7; D is uncertain. The V gene's germline CDR1 is LNHDA and CDR2 SQIVND (reference sequence). Trimming removed 3 bases at V and 2 bases at J, with 14 bases between. The CDR3 has 15 amino acids. CDR3 coding DNA: TGTGCCAGTAGTATTCGGGTGAATCGGGCCTACGAGCAGTACTTC. It translates to CASSIRVNRAYEQYF.

The chain carries TRBV18 and TRBJ2-3; a weak D match, TRBD2 (5 bases). The CDR3 is made up of 14 amino acids. Trimming removed 0 bases at V and 6 bases at J, with 10 bases between. The V gene's germline CDR1 is KGHSH and CDR2 LQKENI. The CDR3 protein is CASSPPSGSDTQYF. The CDR3 DNA sequence: TGTGCCAGCTCACCACCTTCGGGGAGCGATACGCAGTATTTT.

V is TRBV9 and J is TRBJ2-2, with 10 bases that match TRBD2. Germline assignment: CDR1 SGDLS and CDR2 YYNGEE. The CDR3 runs to 15 residues. Germline trimming cut 3 bases from V and 5 bases from J; bases unmatched to any gene: 4. CDR3: CASSEAGGYTGELFF. The CDR3 region has the DNA TGTGCCAGCAGCGAAGCGGGAGGGTATACCGGGGAGCTGTTTTTT.

V gene TRBV19 combines with J gene TRBJ2-7; TRBD2 matches 10 bases. Germline V gene lookup returns CDR1 LNHDA and CDR2 SQIVND (reference sequence). The trim removed 5 bases at V and 2 bases at J, leaving 3 bases unmatched. CDR3 length equals 14 residues. CDR3 DNA: TGTGCCAGTAGTTGGACTAGCGGAACCTACGAGCAGTACTTC. Residues: CASSWTSGTYEQYF.

The chain employs TRBV7-9 and TRBJ1-2; D call uncertain. The CDR3 totals 13 residues. Germline V lookup: CDR1 SEHNR, CDR2 FQNEAQ (reference sequence). Deletions cut 1 base from V and 12 bases from J, with 15 bases between. The CDR3 sequence: CASSLVNQYSNTF. CDR3 bases: TGTGCCAGCAGCTTAGTGAATCAGTATAGTAACACCTTC.

The chain carries TRBV6-5 and TRBJ2-7; D gene unclear. This CDR3 spans 16 amino acids. Trimming removed 0 bases at V and 7 bases at J, with 19 bases between. Germline-derived CDR1 and CDR2 are MNHEY and SVGAGI. CDR3 residues: CASSYSRGGGKEEQYF. CDR3 DNA: TGTGCCAGCAGTTACTCGAGAGGTGGTGGGAAAGAGGAGCAGTACTTC.

This chain uses TRBV6-5 with TRBJ2-7, with TRBD2 matching over 7 bases. Germline-derived CDR1 and CDR2 are MNHEY and SVGAGI. The CDR3 is 14 residues long. J lost 0 bases, V lost 7 bases, and 6 bases had no gene match. This chain's CDR3 is CASNPGLSSYEQYF. The CDR3 coding sequence is TGTGCCAGCAACCCGGGACTAAGCTCCTACGAGCAGTACTTC.